Reported below is one TCR beta chain. TCRdb's copy holds only in-frame clones and misses some; the assay was immunoSEQ multiplex PCR. The sample lists around 230,000 clones, about 80% seen once, with around 9.6% in the top ten. Germline V gene sequence: CDR1 MDHEN, CDR2 SYDVKM. V lost 5 bases, J lost 2 bases, and 9 bases lay in between. The CDR3 consists of 13 residues. The sample is drawn from a study of blood T cell repertoires in COVID-19. The receptor comes from an elderly woman with acute or convalescent COVID-19. The source material was peripheral blood. The rearrangement uses TRBV28 and TRBJ1-2; perhaps TRBD1 as D (6 bases). The DNA for the CDR3 is TGTGCCAGCAGTCAGGGGAGAAACTATGGCTACACCTTC. Its translation is CASSQGRNYGYTF.